These 16 T cell receptor beta chains came from one sample sequenced in a study of radiotherapy plus CTLA-4 blockade in lung cancer. This table comes from immunoSEQ multiplex PCR, and its TCRdb copy is limited to in-frame clones, with some not included. The profile shows approximately 52,000 clones, 79% of them singletons. The sample consisted of peripheral blood, taken from a patient treated with radiotherapy plus ipilimumab. The receptors derive from a human donor with non-small cell lung cancer who had a complete response to radiotherapy plus ipilimumab.

This sequence joins TRBV6-5 and TRBJ1-4; TRBD1 aligns across 9 bases. The CDR3 extends over 15 amino acids. The ends lost 2 bases at V and 4 bases at J; junction bases unmatched: 2. CDR1 is MNHEY, CDR2 SVGAGI, per germline. CDR3 loop: CASSYTTGGNEKLFF. The CDR3 bases are TGTGCCAGCAGTTACACGACAGGGGGTAATGAAAAACTGTTTTTT.

The rearrangement uses TRBV5-1 and TRBJ2-4; the D gene is possibly TRBD2 (6 bases). This CDR3 spans 15 amino acids. V gave up 2 bases and J gave up 8 bases, with 17 bases separating them. Germline CDR1 is SGHRS and CDR2 is YFSETQ. This CDR3 reads CASSLRSGDGYIQYF. CDR3 nucleotides: TGCGCCAGCAGCTTACGATCGGGGGATGGCTACATTCAGTACTTC.

This rearrangement joins TRBV6-1 to TRBJ1-2; 9 bases map to TRBD1. The J segment lost 5 bases and the V segment lost 6 bases, leaving 10 bases of the junction unmatched. The germline V gene encodes CDR1 MNHNS and CDR2 SASEGT. This CDR3 has 15 amino acids. In nucleotides, the CDR3 is TGTGCCAGCAGCCCCCTGGGGACAGGGAGATATGGCTACACCTTC. Translation gives CASSPLGTGRYGYTF.

The V and J genes are TRBV5-6 and TRBJ1-5, with 7 bases aligning to TRBD1. The V gene end was trimmed by 3 bases and the J gene end by 6 bases; junction bases not matched to a gene: 9. This CDR3 has 15 residues. Per germline, CDR1 SGHDT and CDR2 YYEEEE. CDR3 sequence reads: CASSSTLQGSQPQHF. DNA of the CDR3: TGTGCCAGCAGCTCCACCTTACAGGGGAGTCAGCCCCAGCATTTT.

The V call is TRBV2, the J call TRBJ1-1; D unresolved. There are 11 residues in the CDR3. Germline values: CDR1 SNHLY, CDR2 FYNNEI. V was cut by 0 bases and J by 10 bases, with 6 bases left in between. The CDR3 loop is CASSEAARAFF. CDR3 DNA: TGTGCCAGCAGTGAAGCTGCGCGAGCTTTCTTT.

This clone appeared a single time. V gene TRBV19 combines with J gene TRBJ2-5; 13 positions match TRBD2. Unmatched junction bases numbered 6, after V lost 6 bases and J lost 5 bases. This CDR3 spans 15 amino acids. The germline V gene has CDR1 LNHDA and CDR2 SQIVND (reference sequence). CDR3 amino acids: CASSRGLAGVETQYF. The CDR3 coding sequence is TGTGCCAGTAGCCGTGGACTAGCGGGGGTGGAGACCCAGTACTTC.

The chain recombines TRBV18 with TRBJ1-5; TRBD1 matches at 7 bases. The CDR3 contains 17 residues. CDR1 and CDR2 from the germline V gene are KGHSH and LQKENI. V shed 0 bases and J 0 bases; nucleotides not matched to a gene: 5. In nucleotides, the CDR3 is TGTGCCAGCTCACCACCAGGGGGCGCCTATAGCAATCAGCCCCAGCATTTT. Amino acids: CASSPPGGAYSNQPQHF. Drawing the rest from reference TRBV18 and TRBJ1-5, the complete variable domain is NAGVMQNPRHLVRRRGQEARLRCSPMKGHSHVYWYRQLPEEGLKFMVYLQKENIIDESGMPKERFSAEFPKEGPSILRIQQVVRGDSAAYFCASSPPGGAYSNQPQHFGDGTRLSIL.

The chain has TRBV5-1 and TRBJ1-4; no clear D. Germline V gene data show CDR1 as SGHRS and CDR2 as YFSETQ. V was trimmed by 0 bases and J by 5 bases, leaving 5 bases between them. The length of the CDR3 is 13 residues. This chain's CDR3 is CASSLDLNEKLFF. The CDR3 DNA reads TGCGCCAGCAGCTTGGACTTAAATGAAAAACTGTTTTTT.

This clone has a handful of counts. V gene TRBV5-5 combines with J gene TRBJ2-7; 7 bases line up with TRBD1. Per the germline V gene, CDR1 is SGHKS and CDR2 is YYEKEE (reference sequence). Germline trimming cut 2 bases from V and 3 bases from J; bases unmatched to any gene: 2. CDR3 size: 13 residues. Written as DNA, the CDR3 is TGTGCCAGCAGCTTCGGACAGGACTACGAGCAGTACTTC. This gives the protein CASSFGQDYEQYF.

V gene TRBV27 combines with J gene TRBJ1-1; 9 nucleotides agree with TRBD1. CDR1 is MNHEY and CDR2 is SMNVEV in the germline V gene (reference sequence). The trim removed 3 bases at V and 3 bases at J, leaving 8 bases unmatched. The CDR3 spans 16 residues. CDR3 residues: CASSFYRGLFYTEAFF. The CDR3 DNA follows: TGTGCCAGCAGTTTTTACAGGGGGCTCTTTTACACTGAAGCTTTCTTT.

This clone showed up just a few times. J is TRBJ1-4 and V is TRBV7-9; D call uncertain. Germline loops: CDR1 SEHNR, CDR2 FQNEAQ (reference sequence). V lost 4 bases and J lost 9, with 15 bases in between. The CDR3 consists of 14 residues. DNA for the CDR3: TGTGCCAGCAGCTCCCGCACAATAACCAAAAAACTGTTTTTT. As protein: CASSSRTITKKLFF.

This clone is a singleton in its sample. V usage is TRBV7-9 and J usage is TRBJ2-4, with a weak D call TRBD1 (6 bases). In germline, CDR1 is SEHNR, CDR2 FQNEAQ (reference sequence). The germline V and J ends were trimmed by 6 bases and 6 bases, with 12 bases remaining between them. This CDR3 has 13 amino acids. In DNA form, the CDR3 reads TGTGCCAGCAGTTTACAGGGATTAAACATTCAGTACTTC. As protein: CASSLQGLNIQYF.

The chain joins TRBV2 to TRBJ1-2; TRBD1 is a possible D gene (5 bases). V shed 4 bases and J shed 5 bases, with 14 bases lying between them. In germline, CDR1 is SNHLY, CDR2 FYNNEI. This CDR3 is 14 amino acids long. CDR3 sequence reads: CASSAWEGRYGYTF. CDR3 sequence (DNA): TGTGCCAGCAGTGCCTGGGAGGGGCGTTATGGCTACACCTTC.

The chain employs TRBV20-1 and TRBJ2-3; no clear D gene. V lost 6 bases to trimming and J lost 2 bases, with 6 bases between them. The germline V gene has CDR1 DFQATT and CDR2 SNEGSKA (reference sequence). CDR3 size: 11 residues. CDR3 nucleotides: TGCAGTGCCAGGTACACAGATACGCAGTATTTT. Translation gives CSARYTDTQYF.

The chain couples TRBV14 to TRBJ2-3, with 12 bases matching TRBD2. The CDR3 contains 16 residues. Germline values: CDR1 SGHDN, CDR2 FVKESK. V shed 2 bases and J 0 bases; nucleotides not matched to a gene: 0. The chain's CDR3 is CASSQTSGGSTDTQYF. CDR3 DNA sequence: TGTGCCAGCAGCCAAACTAGCGGGGGGAGCACAGATACGCAGTATTTT. The variable domain in full, with the rest retrieved from reference TRBV14 and TRBJ2-3, is EAGVTQFPSHSVIEKGQTVTLRCDPISGHDNLYWYRRVMGKEIKFLLHFVKESKQDESGMPNNRFLAERTGGTYSTLKVQPAELEDSGVYFCASSQTSGGSTDTQYFGPGTRLTVL.

As DNA, the CDR3 is TGTGCAAGTCGCTCCAAGCGGGAGGGCCGAGATACGCAGTATTTT. Its translation is CASRSKREGRDTQYF. The rearrangement links TRBV12-2 to TRBJ2-3; the D call in the table, TRBD2, was not verified against the DNA. TRBV12-2 is assigned pseudogene status. The CDR3 runs 15 residues.